This paragraph covers one T cell receptor (beta chain) sequence. The record originates from a study of control samples from healthy donors and cancer patients. The method was immunoSEQ multiplex PCR; TCRdb's version includes in-frame clones alone and lacks a portion of them. The sample records about 140,000 clones, roughly 94% being singletons. The germline V and J ends were trimmed by 4 bases and 8 bases, with 15 bases remaining between them. Germline assignment: CDR1 SGDLS and CDR2 YYNGEE. The CDR3 is made up of 13 amino acids. Sequencing was done on a sample of blood. The TCR comes from a middle-aged man in good health. This chain connects TRBV9 to TRBJ1-1; no clear D gene. The CDR3 loop is CASSSLGRAEAFF. The CDR3 DNA reads as TGTGCCAGCAGCTCCCTGGGGAGGGCAGAAGCTTTCTTT.